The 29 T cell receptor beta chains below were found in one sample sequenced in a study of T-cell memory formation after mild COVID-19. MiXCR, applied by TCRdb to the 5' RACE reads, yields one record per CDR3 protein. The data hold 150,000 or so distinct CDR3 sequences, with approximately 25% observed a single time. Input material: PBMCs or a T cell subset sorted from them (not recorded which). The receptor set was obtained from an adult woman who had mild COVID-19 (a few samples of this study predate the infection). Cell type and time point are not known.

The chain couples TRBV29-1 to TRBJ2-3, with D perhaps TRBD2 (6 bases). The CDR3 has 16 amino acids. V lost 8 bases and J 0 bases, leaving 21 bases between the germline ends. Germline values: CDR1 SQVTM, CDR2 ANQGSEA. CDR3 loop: CSFSGTVAASTDTQYF. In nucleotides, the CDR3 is TGCAGCTTTTCCGGGACTGTAGCGGCTAGCACAGATACGCAGTATTTT.

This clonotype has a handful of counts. CDR3 in amino acids: CSARDFATGDTGELFF. CDR3 nucleotide sequence: TGCAGTGCTAGAGATTTTGCCACAGGCGACACCGGGGAGCTGTTTTTT. The chain carries TRBV20-1 and TRBJ2-2; tentatively, D is TRBD1 (5 bases). Trimming stripped 0 bases from V and 3 bases from J, with 14 bases between. Per the germline V gene, CDR1 is DFQATT and CDR2 is SNEGSKA (reference sequence). The CDR3 has 16 residues.

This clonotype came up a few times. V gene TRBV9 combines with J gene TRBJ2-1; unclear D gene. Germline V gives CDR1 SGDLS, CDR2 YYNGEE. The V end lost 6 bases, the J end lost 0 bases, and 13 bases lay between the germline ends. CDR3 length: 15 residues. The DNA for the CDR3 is TGTGCCAGCACCCCGACTGCGAGCTCCTACAATGAGCAGTTCTTC. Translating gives CASTPTASSYNEQFF.

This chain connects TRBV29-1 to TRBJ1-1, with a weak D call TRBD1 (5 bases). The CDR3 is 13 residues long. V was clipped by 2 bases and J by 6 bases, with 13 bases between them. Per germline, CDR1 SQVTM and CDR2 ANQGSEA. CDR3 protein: CSVETDQGPEAFF. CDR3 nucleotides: TGCAGCGTTGAAACAGACCAGGGACCTGAAGCTTTCTTT.

CDR3 amino acids: CASSLWAPQGAGKLFF. DNA of the CDR3: TGTGCCAGCAGTTTATGGGCCCCACAGGGGGCCGGAAAACTGTTTTTT. V and J are TRBV12-3 or TRBV12-4 and TRBJ1-4, with 9 bases identical to TRBD1. The trim removed 2 bases at V and 10 bases at J, leaving 11 bases unmatched. This CDR3 is 16 amino acids long.

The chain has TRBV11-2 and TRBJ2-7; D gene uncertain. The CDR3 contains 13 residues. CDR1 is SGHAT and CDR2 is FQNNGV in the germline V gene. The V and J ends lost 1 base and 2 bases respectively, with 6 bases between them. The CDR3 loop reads CASSLAWAYEQYF. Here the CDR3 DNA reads TGTGCCAGCAGCTTAGCGTGGGCCTACGAGCAGTACTTC.

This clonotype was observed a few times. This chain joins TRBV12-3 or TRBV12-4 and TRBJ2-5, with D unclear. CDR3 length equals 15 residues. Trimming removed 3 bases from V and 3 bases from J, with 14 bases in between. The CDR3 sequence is CASSFEDQGKETQYF. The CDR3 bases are TGTGCCAGCAGTTTTGAAGACCAAGGAAAAGAGACCCAGTACTTC.

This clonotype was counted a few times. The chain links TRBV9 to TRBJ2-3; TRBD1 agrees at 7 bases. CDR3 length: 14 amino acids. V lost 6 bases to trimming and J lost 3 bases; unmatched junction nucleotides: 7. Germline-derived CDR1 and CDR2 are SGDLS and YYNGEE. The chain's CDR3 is CASTQDRPTDTQYF. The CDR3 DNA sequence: TGTGCCAGCACCCAGGACAGGCCGACAGATACGCAGTATTTT.

The CDR3 DNA is TGTGCCAGCAGACCCGGAAGGCTACAAGAGACCCAGTACTTC. Translating gives CASRPGRLQETQYF. The V call is TRBV6-5, the J call TRBJ2-5; D is unresolved. The ends were cut back, 6 bases at V and 2 bases at J, with 13 bases in the middle. The CDR3 is 14 residues long. Germline V gene lookup returns CDR1 MNHEY and CDR2 SVGAGI.

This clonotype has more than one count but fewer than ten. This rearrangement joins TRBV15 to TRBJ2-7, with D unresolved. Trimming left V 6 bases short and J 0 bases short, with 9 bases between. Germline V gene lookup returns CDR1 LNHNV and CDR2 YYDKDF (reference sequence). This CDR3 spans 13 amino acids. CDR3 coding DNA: TGTGCCACCAGGGAGAAGAGCTCCTACGAGCAGTACTTC. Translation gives CATREKSSYEQYF.

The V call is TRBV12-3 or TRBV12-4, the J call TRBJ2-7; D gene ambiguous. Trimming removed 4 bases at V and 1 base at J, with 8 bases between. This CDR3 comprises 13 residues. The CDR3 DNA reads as TGTGCCAGCAGTTATGAGAGGTCCTACGAGCAGTACTTC. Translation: CASSYERSYEQYF.

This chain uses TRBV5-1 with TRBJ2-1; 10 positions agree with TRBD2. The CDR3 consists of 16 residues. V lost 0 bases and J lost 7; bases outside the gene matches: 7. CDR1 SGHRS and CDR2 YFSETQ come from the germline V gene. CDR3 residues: CASSLAPAGGLNEQFF. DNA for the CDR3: TGCGCCAGCAGCTTGGCTCCAGCGGGGGGGCTTAATGAGCAGTTCTTC.

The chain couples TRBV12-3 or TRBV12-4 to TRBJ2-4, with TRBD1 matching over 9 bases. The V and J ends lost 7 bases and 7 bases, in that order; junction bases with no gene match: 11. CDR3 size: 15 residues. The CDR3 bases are TGTGCCAGCAACGGACAGGGGCCCAAAAAGAACATTCAGTACTTC. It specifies CASNGQGPKKNIQYF.

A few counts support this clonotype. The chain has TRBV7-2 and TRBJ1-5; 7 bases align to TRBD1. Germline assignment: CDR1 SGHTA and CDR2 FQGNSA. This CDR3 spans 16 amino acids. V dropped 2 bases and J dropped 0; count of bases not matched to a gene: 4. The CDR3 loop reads CASSLSGGYSNQPQHF. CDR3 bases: TGTGCCAGCAGCTTATCAGGGGGTTATAGCAATCAGCCCCAGCATTTT.

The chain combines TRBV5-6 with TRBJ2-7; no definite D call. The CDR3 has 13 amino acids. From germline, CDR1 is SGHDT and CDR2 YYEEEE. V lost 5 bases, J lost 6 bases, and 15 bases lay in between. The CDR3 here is CASSLSGSGEQYF. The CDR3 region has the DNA TGTGCCAGCAGTTTGAGTGGATCGGGCGAGCAGTACTTC.

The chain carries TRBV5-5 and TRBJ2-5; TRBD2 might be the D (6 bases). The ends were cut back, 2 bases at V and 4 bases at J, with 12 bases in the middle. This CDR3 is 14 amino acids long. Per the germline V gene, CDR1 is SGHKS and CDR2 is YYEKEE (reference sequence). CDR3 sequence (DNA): TGTGCCAGCAGCTTTGGGACTTACGCAGAGACCCAGTACTTC. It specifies CASSFGTYAETQYF.

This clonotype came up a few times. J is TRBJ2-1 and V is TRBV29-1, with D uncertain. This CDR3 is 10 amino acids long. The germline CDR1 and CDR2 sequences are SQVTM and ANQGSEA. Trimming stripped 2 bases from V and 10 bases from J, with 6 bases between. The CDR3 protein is CSVEYGEQFF. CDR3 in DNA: TGCAGCGTTGAATACGGAGAGCAGTTCTTC.

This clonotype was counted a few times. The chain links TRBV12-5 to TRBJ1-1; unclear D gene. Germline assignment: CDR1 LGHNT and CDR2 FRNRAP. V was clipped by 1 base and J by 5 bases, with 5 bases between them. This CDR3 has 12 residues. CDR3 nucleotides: TGTGCTAGTGGTTTGGGCTGGACTGAAGCTTTCTTT. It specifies CASGLGWTEAFF.

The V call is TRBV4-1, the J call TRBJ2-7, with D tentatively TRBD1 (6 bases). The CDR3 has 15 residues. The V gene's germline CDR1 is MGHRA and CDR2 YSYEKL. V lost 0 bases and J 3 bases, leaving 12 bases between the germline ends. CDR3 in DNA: TGCGCCAGCAGCCAAGATCCTGGACAGCGCTACGAGCAGTACTTC. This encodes CASSQDPGQRYEQYF.

For the CDR3, the DNA is TGTGCCAGCAGCCGTCTGGGGCCATCCTACGAGCAGTACTTC. This codes for CASSRLGPSYEQYF. This chain joins TRBV7-9 and TRBJ2-7; the D gene is possibly TRBD1 (5 bases). There are 14 residues in the CDR3. Germline CDR1 SEHNR, CDR2 FQNEAQ (reference sequence). V was shortened by 5 bases and J by 1 base, with 12 bases between the two germline ends.

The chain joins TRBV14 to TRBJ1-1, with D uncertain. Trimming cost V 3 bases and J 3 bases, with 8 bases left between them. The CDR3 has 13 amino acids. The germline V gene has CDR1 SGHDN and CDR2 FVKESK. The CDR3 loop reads CASSQGLDTEAFF. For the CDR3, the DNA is TGTGCCAGCAGCCAGGGGTTGGACACTGAAGCTTTCTTT.

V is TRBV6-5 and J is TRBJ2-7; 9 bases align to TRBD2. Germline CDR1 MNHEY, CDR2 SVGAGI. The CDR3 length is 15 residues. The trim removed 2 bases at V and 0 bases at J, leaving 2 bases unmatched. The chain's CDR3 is CASSYASGVSYEQYF. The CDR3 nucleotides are TGTGCCAGCAGTTACGCTAGCGGGGTCTCCTACGAGCAGTACTTC.

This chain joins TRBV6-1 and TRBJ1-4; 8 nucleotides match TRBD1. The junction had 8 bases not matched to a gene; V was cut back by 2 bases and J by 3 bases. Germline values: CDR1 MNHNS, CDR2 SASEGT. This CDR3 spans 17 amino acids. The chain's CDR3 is CASSELNRGEANEKLFF. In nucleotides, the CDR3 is TGTGCCAGCAGTGAATTGAACAGGGGGGAAGCTAATGAAAAACTGTTTTTT.

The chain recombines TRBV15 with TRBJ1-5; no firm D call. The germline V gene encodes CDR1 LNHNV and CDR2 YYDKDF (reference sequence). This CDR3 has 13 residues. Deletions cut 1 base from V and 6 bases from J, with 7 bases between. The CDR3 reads CATSRGGTQPQHF. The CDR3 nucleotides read TGTGCCACCAGCAGAGGGGGAACTCAGCCCCAGCATTTT.

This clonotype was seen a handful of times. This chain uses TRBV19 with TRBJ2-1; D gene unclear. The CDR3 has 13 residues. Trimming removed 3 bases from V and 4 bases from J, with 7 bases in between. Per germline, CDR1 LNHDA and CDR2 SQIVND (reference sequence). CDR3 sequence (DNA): TGTGCCAGTAGTATCGACACTTACAATGAGCAGTTCTTC. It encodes CASSIDTYNEQFF.

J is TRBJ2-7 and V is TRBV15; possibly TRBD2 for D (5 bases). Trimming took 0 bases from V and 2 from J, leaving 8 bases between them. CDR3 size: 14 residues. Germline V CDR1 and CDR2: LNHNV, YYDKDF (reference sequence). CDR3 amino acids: CATSRDGGPYEQYF. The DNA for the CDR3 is TGTGCCACCAGCAGAGACGGAGGACCCTACGAGCAGTACTTC.

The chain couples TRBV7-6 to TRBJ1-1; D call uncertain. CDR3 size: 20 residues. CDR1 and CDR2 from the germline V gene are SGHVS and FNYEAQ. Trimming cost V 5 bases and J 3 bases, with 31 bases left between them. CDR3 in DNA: TGTGCCAGCAGCATCCGACCCGCCTTCTTGGGGTTCGGTGGAGACACTGAAGCTTTCTTT. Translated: CASSIRPAFLGFGGDTEAFF.

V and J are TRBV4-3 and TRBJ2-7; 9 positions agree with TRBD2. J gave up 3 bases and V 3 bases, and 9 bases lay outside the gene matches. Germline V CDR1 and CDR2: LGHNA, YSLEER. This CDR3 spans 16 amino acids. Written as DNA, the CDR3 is TGCGCCAGCAGCCAGTCGGGGGCGGGAGGGGGCTACGAGCAGTACTTC. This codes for CASSQSGAGGGYEQYF.

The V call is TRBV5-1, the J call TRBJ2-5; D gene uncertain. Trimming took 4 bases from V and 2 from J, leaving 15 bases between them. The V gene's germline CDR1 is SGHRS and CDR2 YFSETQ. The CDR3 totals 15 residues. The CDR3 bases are TGCGCCAGCAGCACGGTGGCAGGAGAGCAAGAGACCCAGTACTTC. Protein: CASSTVAGEQETQYF.